What follows are 29 T cell receptor beta chains derived from one specimen sequenced in a study of neurological immune-mediated disorders. A single record per CDR3 protein comes from TCRdb applying MiXCR to the 5' RACE reads. The data contain tens of thousands of distinct CDR3 sequences, 3% to 4% of them singletons. Sequenced: PBMCs. The receptors originated from a woman in her forties or fifties with multiple sclerosis.

In its sample, this clonotype was seen many times. The CDR3 loop reads CASGPPLAGGYNEQFF. The CDR3 DNA reads as TGTGCTAGTGGTCCACCCCTGGCGGGAGGGTACAATGAGCAGTTCTTC. V usage is TRBV12-5 and J usage is TRBJ2-1; 9 bases are shared with TRBD2. Looked up from germline, CDR1 is LGHNT and CDR2 is FRNRAP. J was trimmed by 4 bases and V by 5 bases; bases with no gene match: 9. The CDR3 covers 16 residues. Full variable domain (outside the CDR3, taken from reference TRBV12-5 and TRBJ2-1): DARVTQTPRHKVTEMGQEVTMRCQPILGHNTVFWYRQTMMQGLELLAYFRNRAPLDDSGMPKDRFSAEMPDATLATLKIQPSEPRDSAVYFCASGPPLAGGYNEQFFGPGTRLTVL.

In this sample, this clonotype turned up many times. The junction and the germline gene differ at one end; a read error may be behind it. This chain joins TRBV6-2 or TRBV6-3 and TRBJ1-5, with a possible D match to TRBD1 (5 bases). The CDR3 runs 13 residues. Germline CDR1 and CDR2: MNHEY and SVGEGT. This chain's CDR3 is CASNEGSGQPQNF. The CDR3 nucleotides are TGTGCCAGCAACGAGGGGTCCGGTCAGCCCCAGAATTTT.

In this sample, this clonotype turned up many times. V and J are TRBV6-5 and TRBJ2-7; 7 nucleotides align to TRBD2. The CDR3 contains 14 residues. Germline lookup yields CDR1 MNHEY and CDR2 SVGAGI. Trimming removed 4 bases from V and 6 bases from J; junction bases left unmatched: 9. The CDR3 DNA sequence: TGTGCCAGCAGTTTTCAGCGGGACGTCCTCGAGCAGTACTTC. This translates into CASSFQRDVLEQYF.

This clonotype occurred many times. The chain combines TRBV20-1 with TRBJ1-4, with 8 bases fitting TRBD1. The germline V gene has CDR1 DFQATT and CDR2 SNEGSKA (reference sequence). V lost 5 bases, J lost 8 bases, and 10 bases stayed unmatched. CDR3 length: 14 amino acids. In DNA form, the CDR3 reads TGCAGTGCTTTAACCGGGACAGGAGGAGAAAAACTGTTTTTT. The encoded protein is CSALTGTGGEKLFF.

This clonotype came up many times. The J gene is TRBJ1-5, the V gene TRBV3-1, with D hard to call. The CDR3 covers 15 residues. The V end was cut by 2 bases, the J end by 1 base, with 9 bases between. Germline assignment: CDR1 LGHDT and CDR2 YNNKEL (reference sequence). CDR3 residues: CASSQMYTSNQPQHF. The CDR3 bases are TGTGCCAGCAGCCAAATGTACACAAGCAATCAGCCCCAGCATTTT.

Details on this clonotype: A read error is possible here, since a much larger clone lies one base away. The chain carries TRBV20-1 and TRBJ2-1; D is possibly TRBD2 (5 bases). Germline V CDR1 and CDR2: DFQATT, SNEGSKA (reference sequence). The CDR3 is 15 amino acids. V gave up 5 bases and J gave up 4 bases, with 18 bases separating them. The CDR3 sequence: CSAVRDFSSYNEQFF. The CDR3 nucleotides are TGCAGTGCTGTCCGGGATTTCAGTAGTTACAATGAGCAGTTCTTC.

This clonotype was found many times. The chain joins TRBV6-2 or TRBV6-3 to TRBJ2-1; 11 nucleotides align to TRBD2. J was trimmed by 6 bases and V by 8 bases; bases with no gene match: 9. Germline assignment: CDR1 MNHEY and CDR2 SVGEGT. This CDR3 is 15 amino acids long. The CDR3 loop reads CASLGLAGGSNEQFF. The CDR3 bases are TGTGCCAGCTTAGGGCTAGCGGGAGGTTCCAATGAGCAGTTCTTC.

This clonotype was seen ten or more times. This CDR3 reads CASSQRDYGYTF. The CDR3 nucleotides read TGCGCCAGCAGCCAGCGAGACTATGGCTACACCTTC. The V gene is TRBV4-3, the J gene TRBJ1-2, with unresolved D. The V gene lost 3 bases and the J gene lost 3 bases, with 5 bases spanning the gap. The germline V gene encodes CDR1 LGHNA and CDR2 YSLEER. The CDR3 contains 12 residues.

This clonotype was observed many times. This chain uses TRBV5-8 with TRBJ1-3; tentative D call: TRBD1 (5 bases). Trimming pared 0 bases from V and 4 bases from J, leaving 5 bases between. Germline loops: CDR1 SGHTS, CDR2 YDEGEE. CDR3 length: 13 amino acids. The CDR3 is CASSLDRGNTIYF. The CDR3 DNA follows: TGTGCCAGCAGCTTGGACAGGGGAAACACCATATATTTT.

This clonotype was counted ten times or more. The chain joins TRBV19 to TRBJ2-5; D tentatively reads TRBD1 or TRBD2 (6 bases each). CDR1 LNHDA and CDR2 SQIVND come from the germline V gene (reference sequence). Trimming cost V 2 bases and J 2 bases, with 12 bases left between them. The CDR3 is 15 residues long. CDR3 DNA: TGTGCCAGTAGTATAACGGGGGCCGGGCAAGAGACCCAGTACTTC. Translated, it gives CASSITGAGQETQYF.

In this sample, this clonotype turned up many times. This chain links TRBV25-1 with TRBJ1-5; tentative D call: TRBD1 (5 bases). V was cut by 7 bases and J by 4 bases, with 14 bases left in between. The CDR3 is made up of 14 amino acids. Germline lookup yields CDR1 MGHDK and CDR2 SYGVNS. CDR3 protein: CASKGNRLNQPQHF. CDR3 nucleotides: TGTGCCAGCAAAGGGAACAGGCTAAATCAGCCCCAGCATTTT.

With respect to this clonotype: Just one base apart from a much larger clone, this may be a read error. The rearrangement joins TRBV5-1 to TRBJ2-1; 9 nucleotides align to TRBD2. This CDR3 has 18 amino acids. V lost 1 base and J lost 8; bases outside the gene matches: 16. CDR1 and CDR2 from the germline V gene are SGHRS and YFSETQ. In DNA form, the CDR3 reads TGCGCCAGCAGCTTGTTTGGGGCTAGCGGGAACATGGGGTATGAGCAGTTCTTC. This sequence encodes CASSLFGASGNMGYEQFF.

In its sample, this clonotype was seen many times. The chain is built from TRBV9 and TRBJ2-2; possibly TRBD1 for D (6 bases). The CDR3 has 15 residues. Trimming pared 2 bases from V and 3 bases from J, leaving 11 bases between. The germline V gene encodes CDR1 SGDLS and CDR2 YYNGEE. The CDR3 reads CASSVGQGYTGELFF. The CDR3 region has the DNA TGTGCCAGCAGCGTGGGCCAGGGGTACACCGGGGAGCTGTTTTTT.

In this sample, this clonotype is medium-sized. J is TRBJ1-1 and V is TRBV10-3; D is ambiguous. Trimming cost V 3 bases and J 0 bases, with 17 bases left between them. There are 17 residues in the CDR3. Germline values: CDR1 ENHRY, CDR2 SYGVKD. In DNA, the CDR3 is TGTGCCATCAGTGACTACCTCGGACCCCCGCTGAACACTGAAGCTTTCTTT. Protein: CAISDYLGPPLNTEAFF.

The table lists this clonotype with many counts. This sequence joins TRBV12-3 or TRBV12-4 and TRBJ2-3, with TRBD1 matching over 9 bases. This CDR3 is built from 14 residues. The V segment lost 5 bases and the J segment 3 bases; nucleotides outside the gene matches: 3. The chain's CDR3 is CASSTGTGTDTQYF. CDR3 DNA sequence: TGTGCCAGCAGTACCGGGACAGGGACAGATACGCAGTATTTT.

This clonotype was picked up a small number of times. The J gene is TRBJ1-6, the V gene TRBV7-9; 9 bases are a match to TRBD1. The CDR3 has 15 amino acids. Per germline, CDR1 SEHNR and CDR2 FQNEAQ (reference sequence). The junction had 4 bases not matched to a gene; V was cut back by 3 bases and J by 7 bases. CDR3: CASSLGTGTNSPLHF. The CDR3 DNA sequence: TGTGCCAGCAGCTTGGGGACAGGGACGAATTCACCCCTCCACTTT.

This clonotype has a count of ten or more. The CDR3 DNA sequence: TGCGCCAGCAGCCAGGCTAGCGGTAGTTACGAGCAGTACTTC. Translating gives CASSQASGSYEQYF. This chain joins TRBV4-3 and TRBJ2-7; 7 nucleotides agree with TRBD2. Germline V gives CDR1 LGHNA, CDR2 YSLEER. There are 14 residues in the CDR3. V was pared by 3 bases and J by 4 bases, with 6 bases of the junction left unmatched.

This clonotype was found many times. This rearrangement joins TRBV20-1 to TRBJ1-1, with a tentative D call TRBD1 (5 bases). Trimming shortened V by 4 bases and J by 1 base, and 13 bases separated the two germline ends. Per the germline V gene, CDR1 is DFQATT and CDR2 is SNEGSKA (reference sequence). There are 14 residues in the CDR3. The CDR3 sequence is CSATHRGWNTEAFF. Written as DNA, the CDR3 is TGCAGTGCTACACACCGGGGGTGGAACACTGAAGCTTTCTTT.

This clonotype was counted ten times or more. This chain joins TRBV5-1 and TRBJ2-5; 8 bases match TRBD2. V lost 1 base and J lost 5; bases outside the gene matches: 10. CDR1 and CDR2 from the germline V gene are SGHRS and YFSETQ. The CDR3 length is 16 residues. The DNA of the CDR3 is TGCGCCAGCAGCTTGCGCAGCGGGAGTGTCAGTGAGACCCAGTACTTC. Its protein product is CASSLRSGSVSETQYF.

The sample holds many counts of this clonotype. J is TRBJ2-7 and V is TRBV7-2; 7 bases fit TRBD2. CDR1 is SGHTA, CDR2 FQGNSA, per germline. This CDR3 spans 14 amino acids. The V and J ends lost 1 base and 2 bases, in that order; junction bases with no gene match: 2. The CDR3 DNA is TGTGCCAGCAGCTTAGGTGGGAGGGCCTACGAGCAGTACTTC. Translating gives CASSLGGRAYEQYF.

In nucleotides, the CDR3 is TGCAGTGCTAGAGATGGCCGGGTAGCGGGGTACCAAGAGACCCAGTACTTC. Its protein is CSARDGRVAGYQETQYF. The genes are TRBV20-1 and TRBJ2-5; 8 bases map to TRBD2. The germline V gene encodes CDR1 DFQATT and CDR2 SNEGSKA (reference sequence). V shed 0 bases, J shed 0 bases, and the junction held 9 bases outside the gene matches. The CDR3 is 17 residues long.

This clonotype came up many times. The V gene is TRBV20-1, the J gene TRBJ1-1; D remains unclear. V gave up 3 bases and J gave up 2 bases, with 10 bases separating them. The CDR3 length is 13 residues. The germline V gene has CDR1 DFQATT and CDR2 SNEGSKA (reference sequence). For the CDR3, the DNA is TGCAGTGCTAGCGCACGAACAAACACTGAAGCTTTCTTT. Its translation is CSASARTNTEAFF.

This clonotype was seen at least ten times. V gene TRBV20-1 combines with J gene TRBJ1-3, with D possibly being TRBD1 (6 bases). Germline-derived CDR1 and CDR2 are DFQATT and SNEGSKA (reference sequence). V lost 1 base and J lost 3, with 13 bases in between. The CDR3 totals 15 residues. CDR3 protein: CSARAGRGGGNTIYF. CDR3 nucleotides: TGCAGTGCTAGAGCCGGGAGGGGGGGTGGAAACACCATATATTTT.

This clonotype came up many times. The chain joins TRBV29-1 to TRBJ1-1; maybe TRBD1 (5 bases). V was pared by 6 bases and J by 10 bases, with 18 bases between. CDR1 SQVTM and CDR2 ANQGSEA come from the germline V gene. This CDR3 has 12 residues. The CDR3 spells CSVGALRSSAFF. The CDR3, as DNA: TGCAGCGTAGGGGCTCTTAGGTCCTCAGCTTTCTTT.

This clonotype was detected ten times or more. The gene calls are TRBV20-1 and TRBJ1-1; D might be TRBD1 (5 bases). The V gene lost 6 bases and the J gene lost 1 base, with 15 bases spanning the gap. Germline CDR1 is DFQATT and CDR2 is SNEGSKA (reference sequence). The CDR3 has 14 residues. The CDR3 sequence is CSAQQADRNTEAFF. The CDR3 DNA sequence: TGCAGTGCCCAGCAAGCAGACAGGAACACTGAAGCTTTCTTT.

This clonotype showed up many times. V and J are TRBV7-9 and TRBJ2-1, with 10 positions matching TRBD2. Germline CDR1 is SEHNR and CDR2 is FQNEAQ (reference sequence). This CDR3 has 15 amino acids. V trimming: 3 bases; J trimming: 8 bases; junction bases outside the gene matches: 7. CDR3: CASSFPSGSLHEQFF. The CDR3 DNA is TGTGCCAGCAGCTTCCCTAGCGGGAGCTTACATGAGCAGTTCTTC.

This clonotype occurred many times. The J gene is TRBJ2-7, the V gene TRBV20-1; tentative D call: TRBD2 (5 bases). Germline CDR1 reads DFQATT; CDR2 reads SNEGSKA (reference sequence). Deletions cut 3 bases from V and 2 bases from J, with 14 bases between. The CDR3 has 14 amino acids. The chain's CDR3 is CSASRGSATYEQYF. In nucleotides, the CDR3 is TGCAGTGCTAGCCGGGGTAGCGCGACCTACGAGCAGTACTTC.

This clonotype was seen a handful of times. The rearrangement uses TRBV20-1 and TRBJ1-1; D perhaps matches TRBD1 (5 bases). Germline CDR1 is DFQATT and CDR2 is SNEGSKA (reference sequence). V was shortened by 6 bases and J by 6 bases, with 11 bases between the two germline ends. The CDR3 spans 11 residues. CDR3 DNA: TGCAGTGCGGGGCAGGGCTCTGAAGCTTTCTTT. It translates to CSAGQGSEAFF.

This clonotype has ten or more counts. The rearrangement links TRBV5-1 to TRBJ2-1; 8 bases are shared with TRBD1. This CDR3 has 15 amino acids. The V segment lost 4 bases and the J segment 3 bases; nucleotides outside the gene matches: 6. Germline CDR1 reads SGHRS; CDR2 reads YFSETQ. In nucleotides, the CDR3 is TGCGCCAGCAGCAGAACAGGGGGGAACTACAATGAGCAGTTCTTC. The encoded protein is CASSRTGGNYNEQFF.